This is a list of T cell receptor beta chains from one sample in a study of somatic mutations in cytotoxic T cells in rheumatoid arthritis. Produced via immunoSEQ multiplex PCR; TCRdb's table is partial and in-frame only. This table has around 19,000 clones, 80% appearing once. Sequencing was done on a sample of CD8+ T cells sorted from blood. The receptors stem from an adult with rheumatoid arthritis. Both conserved end residues are part of each CDR3. The D gene is left open where the match is weak. Expanded clones get a size class; other rows say once, few or many, or leave the size out.

J gene,D gene,clone size,CDR3 length,V gene,CDR3 DNA,CDR3 protein
TRBJ2-7,TRBD1,-,15,TRBV14,TGTGCCAGCAGCCAGAGACAGGGGGTTAGGGACGAGCAGTACTTC,CASSQRQGVRDEQYF
TRBJ2-5,-,-,13,TRBV29-1,TGCAGCGTTGAAGAGGCCAACGCAGGGACCCAGTACTTC,CSVEEANAGTQYF
TRBJ2-3,-,-,14,TRBV4-1,TGCGCCAGCAGCCAAGATATCAGCACAGATACGCAGTATTTT,CASSQDISTDTQYF
TRBJ1-1,-,-,14,TRBV7-9,TGTGCCAGCAGTCGGTTTGGAGTGAACACTGAAGCTTTCTTT,CASSRFGVNTEAFF
TRBJ2-2,-,-,16,TRBV5-1,TGCGCCAGCAGCCCACCTGGACAGATGAACACCGGGGAGCTGTTTTTT,CASSPPGQMNTGELFF
TRBJ1-1,-,-,10,TRBV11-2,TGTGCCAGCAGCTTAGGGGAAGCTTTCTTT,CASSLGEAFF
TRBJ2-3,-,-,13,TRBV7-6,TGTGCCAGCAGCCAAGGCGGGCCAGATACGCAGTATTTT,CASSQGGPDTQYF
TRBJ1-2,-,once,13,TRBV6-1,TGTGCCAGCAGTGAATCGGGAACCTATGGCTACACCTTC,CASSESGTYGYTF
TRBJ2-7,-,few,12,TRBV5-6,TGTGCCAGCAGCTTGGCTTCGGGGGAGCAGTACTTC,CASSLASGEQYF
TRBJ1-2,-,-,14,TRBV19,TGCGCCTCTGGGGCAGGACCTACTAACTATGGCTACACCTTC,CASGAGPTNYGYTF
TRBJ1-3,-,-,16,TRBV11-3,TGTGCCAGCAGCCTCCTCTCGGGGGGGGAATCGGACACCATATATTTT,CASSLLSGGESDTIYF
TRBJ2-7,-,-,17,TRBV7-8,TGTGCCAGCAGCTCAACCCTGAACGGGCCAAACTCCTACGAGCAGTACTTC,CASSSTLNGPNSYEQYF
TRBJ1-5,-,-,13,TRBV5-6,TGTGCCAGCAGCTTACAGGGAGTGCAGCCCCAGCATTTT,CASSLQGVQPQHF
TRBJ2-3,TRBD1,-,14,TRBV2,TGTGCCAGCAGGCGAACCGGGACAGCAGATACGCAGTATTTT,CASRRTGTADTQYF
TRBJ1-1,-,few,14,TRBV11-2,TGTGCCAGCAGCTTCCTGGCAGGGAAGCGTGAAGCTTTCTTT,CASSFLAGKREAFF
TRBJ2-3,-,-,16,TRBV11-2,TGTGCCAGCAGCTTAGATGGGACGGGGGCTCTCGATACGCAGTATTTT,CASSLDGTGALDTQYF
TRBJ2-3,-,-,14,TRBV13,TGTGCCAGCAGCTCCCGGCTTTTCCCAGATACGCAGTATTTT,CASSSRLFPDTQYF
TRBJ2-3,-,-,14,TRBV7-7,TGTGCTAGCAGCCTGACAGGAACCGCAGATACGCAGTATTTT,CASSLTGTADTQYF
TRBJ2-1,-,-,13,TRBV27,TGTGCCAGCAGTAGGGGTCGCCGAAATGAGCAGTTCTTC,CASSRGRRNEQFF
TRBJ1-4,TRBD1,-,16,TRBV30,TGTGCCTCGGACCAGAGGGGGCGTTCGGGTAATGAAAAACTGTTTTTT,CASDQRGRSGNEKLFF
TRBJ1-6,-,-,16,TRBV4-1,TGCGCCAGCAGCCAAGGCCCACAGCTTAATAATTCACCCCTCCACTTT,CASSQGPQLNNSPLHF
TRBJ2-1,-,-,15,TRBV28,TGTGCCAGCAGTCTTTCCGCCGGAAGGGGCCATGAGCAGTTCTTC,CASSLSAGRGHEQFF
TRBJ2-7,TRBD1,-,14,TRBV19,TGTGCCAGTAGACCGGGACAGGAAACCTACGAGCAGTACTTC,CASRPGQETYEQYF
TRBJ2-3,-,-,16,TRBV4-1,TGCGCCAGCAGCCAAGTCCGGGACATTAGCACAGATACGCAGTATTTT,CASSQVRDISTDTQYF
TRBJ2-1,TRBD1,-,15,TRBV27,TGTGCCAGCAGTGTGACAGGGGGCGCATACAATGAGCAGTTCTTC,CASSVTGGAYNEQFF
TRBJ1-1,-,once,13,TRBV5-4,TGTGCCAGCAGCTCGGACCTTAACACTGAAGCTTTCTTT,CASSSDLNTEAFF
TRBJ2-3,TRBD2,-,15,TRBV10-3,TGTGCCATCAGTAGGGGACTAGCGGACACAGATACGCAGTATTTT,CAISRGLADTDTQYF
TRBJ2-7,TRBD2,-,14,TRBV5-4,TGTGCCAGCAGCCGAATCGGACTAGGATACGAGCAGTACTTC,CASSRIGLGYEQYF
TRBJ1-1,-,few,13,TRBV7-9,TGTGCCAGCAGCTTCGGGGGGCTGACTGAAGCTTTCTTT,CASSFGGLTEAFF
TRBJ1-4,-,-,14,TRBV7-8,TGTGCCAGCAGCCCCGGCTGGGCTAATGAAAAACTGTTTTTT,CASSPGWANEKLFF
TRBJ2-3,TRBD2,-,16,TRBV5-6,TGTGCCAGCAGCTTACTAGCGGAGACTAGCACAGATACGCAGTATTTT,CASSLLAETSTDTQYF
TRBJ1-3,-,once,16,TRBV13,TGTGCCAGCAGCTTAGAGGCGGGATACTCTGGAAACACCATATATTTT,CASSLEAGYSGNTIYF
TRBJ2-3,-,once,14,TRBV14,TGTGCCAGCAGCCCCGGCCCCCCCACAGATACGCAGTATTTT,CASSPGPPTDTQYF
TRBJ2-3,-,-,13,TRBV30,TGTGCCTGGAGTGTAATGGCTAGCGATACGCAGTATTTT,CAWSVMASDTQYF
TRBJ2-1,TRBD2,-,15,TRBV30,TGTGCCTGGAGTGAGGGGACTAGCGCTTACAATGAGCAGTTCTTC,CAWSEGTSAYNEQFF
TRBJ1-5,-,medium-sized,14,TRBV19,TGTGCCAGTAATCACCCGGGGTTATCAAAGCCCCAGCATTTT,CASNHPGLSKPQHF
TRBJ2-7,TRBD1,-,15,TRBV5-6,TGTGCCAGCAGCTTGGAACAGGGGGTCCTCTACGAGCAGTACTTC,CASSLEQGVLYEQYF
TRBJ2-2,-,-,15,TRBV2,TGTGCAATCCTCCGGGCGGGGGCCTACTCCGGGGAGCTGTTTTTT,CAILRAGAYSGELFF
TRBJ2-3,TRBD2,-,15,TRBV7-8,TGTGCCAGCAGCTCGTTTAGCGGGGTAACAGATACGCAGTATTTT,CASSSFSGVTDTQYF
TRBJ2-2,-,-,15,TRBV10-1,TGCGCCAGCAGCGAACTAGCCCTAGACACCGGGGAGCTGTTTTTT,CASSELALDTGELFF